This record looks at one T cell receptor beta chain sequence and its context. Its antigen is currently not known. Within one base of it there is no much larger clone, and no base qualities were kept. The data are from a study of regulatory T cells (dated by TCRdb to between 2018 and 2020). With regard to the full study: The study compared T-cell receptor beta repertoires of sorted regulatory, conventional CD4+ and CD8+ T cells in CD3G-deficient patients with those in healthy controls.

General study outcomes and caveats: Enrichment for hydrophobic residues at CDR3 positions 6 and 7 was found in conventional CD4+ T cells from CD3G-deficient patients, suggesting more self-reactive specificities. In patients, repertoires had restricted unique TRB V-J pairs and skewed V and J gene usage, with regulatory T cells showing the most marked changes.

Evidence of autoimmunity was present in all CD3G-deficient patients, and the autoimmunity was more severe in two of the patients. Patients were tested at ages ranging from 2 to 39 years, and reduced naive and increased memory CD4+ and CD8+ T-cell proportions were found in the patients. CD4+ cells were FACS-sorted into CD25-high CD127-low regulatory T cells and CD25-low CD127-high conventional CD4+ T cells. Six individuals with CD3G deficiency made up the patient group. Patient samples and clinical data were obtained from an international physician network spanning the United States, Europe and Asia. Ficoll density separation was used to isolate peripheral blood mononuclear cells. The multiplex PCR relied on 52 forward TRBV primers and 13 reverse TRBJ primers, and amplification bias was corrected through assay-based and computational methods. Rearranged TRB loci were amplified from genomic DNA by multiplex PCR within the immunoSEQ assay. Sequencing of the TRB amplicons was done on an Illumina HiSeq platform. In the original analysis: Custom algorithms error-filtered the raw sequences and aligned the raw sequences to reference gene sequences, after which the immunoSEQ online tools were used for analysis. Productive and nonproductive TRB rearrangement frequencies were evaluated among both unique and total sequences. Hydrophobicity and amino acid composition of residues 6 and 7 within the TRB CDR3 were used to estimate the potential for self-reactivity. Groups were compared by t tests, Mann-Whitney tests or two-way ANOVA performed in Prism software. In TCRdb, the immuneACCESS table is reduced to in-frame sequences with V and J assigned. These tables do not hold every clone; where another copy was compared, an unresolved V gene accounts for under half, and the others remain unexplained. That table gives V, J and clone size, and the DNA gave D and trimming. The sample records some 29,000 clones, 80% to 95% of which are singletons. In total, the top ten clones hold around 1.5% of the sample.

Trimming takes 0 bases off V and 5 bases off J; junction bases not matched to a gene: 9. The CDR3, cysteine through phenylalanine, is 17 amino acids long. Only the CDR3 part of the read is kept: 51 bases, read in frame from the first base. As encoded in the germline V gene, CDR1 is SGHVS while CDR2 is FQNEAQ. This TCR derives from a person aged 18-29 years with CD3G deficiency. The chain employs TRBV7-8 and TRBJ2-2; 7 bases in the junction line up with TRBD2. The sample comprised conventional CD4+ T cells sorted from blood. The CDR3 loop reads CASSLASGGTLTGELFF. Here is the DNA: TGTGCCAGCAGCTTAGCGTCGGGGGGAACTTTGACCGGGGAGCTGTTTTTT. Outside the CDR3, residues come from the reference TRBV7-8 and TRBJ2-2 proteins, so the full variable domain is: GAGVSQSPRYKVAKRGQDVALRCDPISGHVSLFWYQQALGQGPEFLTYFQNEAQLDKSGLPSDRFFAERPEGSVSTLKIQRTQQEDSAVYLCASSLASGGTLTGELFFGEGSRLTVL.